This TCR beta chain was captured by sequencing in a study of T cell clonality in common variable immunodeficiency. Points from the study as a whole: Fewer TCRbeta clones were shared among CVID subjects than controls. Reportedly, TCR beta sequences from common variable immunodeficiency showed fewer deletions and N-nucleotide insertions.

CVID subjects had received replacement immunoglobulin for at least one year. CVID subjects were neither ill nor on immunomodulatory or immunosuppressive medication at sampling. J lost 3 bases, V lost 1 base, and 4 bases had no gene match. Germline V gene sequence: CDR1 SGHVS, CDR2 FNYEAQ. This CDR3 is built from 17 residues. The table came from immunoSEQ multiplex PCR; TCRdb's copy has only in-frame clones and leaves some out. The sample has about 18,000 clones, none seen only once; the top ten hold 2.5% to 3%. Ten or more counts support this clone. Its antigen remains unidentified. Coverage ceases 3 residues before the CDR3 finishes, and the germline J gene fills in the end.

The sequenced material came from peripheral blood mononuclear cells. This TCR was sampled from a human donor with common variable immunodeficiency. The chain recombines TRBV7-6 with TRBJ2-3, with TRBD2 identical over 13 bases. The CDR3 DNA, read in part, is TGTGCCAGCAGCTTAGGCTCGGGACTAGCGGGAACAGATACG. This sequence encodes CASSLGSGLAGTDT. The CDR3 in its entirety is CASSLGSGLAGTDTQYF.